Included here is one T cell receptor beta chain sequence, with context. The data originate from a study of blood T cell repertoires in COVID-19. Study overall: Material from acute and convalescent COVID-19 was sourced from the United States, Italy and Spain. In each case, the material was cDNA or gDNA derived from T cells, B-cell-depleted T cells, or PBMCs.

Original data processing: Amplification with reference gene primers provided the estimates of nucleated cell counts. Assay: immunoSEQ multiplex PCR; the TCRdb copy retains only in-frame clones and omits some. The V and J calls and clone size were taken over from that table, and D and trimming were inferred from the DNA. The sample lists 85,000 to 120,000 clones, 84% occurring once. The CDR3 loop spans 13 amino acids. The germline V gene has CDR1 SGHRS and CDR2 YFSETQ. The V end was cut by 4 bases, the J end by 2 bases, with 10 bases between. The clonotype was recovered from a man aged 35 to 55 with active or convalescent COVID-19. The V and J genes are TRBV5-1 and TRBJ2-7; D possibly corresponds to TRBD2 (6 bases). The sample was peripheral blood. CDR3 loop: CASSGGTAYEQYF. Here the CDR3 DNA reads TGCGCCAGCAGCGGGGGGACGGCCTACGAGCAGTACTTC.